The 7 T cell receptor beta chains below were found in one sample sequenced in a study of a mutant IDH1 vaccine in newly diagnosed glioma. Time point specified: week 5, during vaccination. Doses comprised 300 ug of mutant IDH1 20-mer peptide each, plus topical imiquimod. The table came from immunoSEQ multiplex PCR; TCRdb's copy has only in-frame clones and leaves some out. Here the sample spans about 59,000 clones, around 90% being singletons. For these TCRs, the target antigens are not known. Here the sequenced sample was PBMCs, taken from a glioma patient whose treatment included an IDH1 peptide vaccine. Source of these receptors: a woman aged 40 to 50 with glioma.

This clone occurred once. The chain has TRBV10-1 and TRBJ2-1; D might be TRBD1 (5 bases). Trimming pared 3 bases from V and 10 bases from J, leaving 19 bases between. The CDR3 is 15 residues long. Germline V lookup: CDR1 WNHNN, CDR2 SYGVQD (reference sequence). CDR3 DNA: TGCGCCAGCAGTGAAAATAGGCTGACGAAGGGGGAGCAGTTCTTC. Its protein product is CASSENRLTKGEQFF.

The rearrangement uses TRBV19 and TRBJ2-3; 15 nucleotides agree with TRBD2. The V gene end was trimmed by 8 bases and the J gene end by 1 base; junction bases not matched to a gene: 10. The CDR3 runs 18 residues. Germline loops: CDR1 LNHDA, CDR2 SQIVND (reference sequence). CDR3 in amino acids: CASSDTGLAGGGTDTQYF. Written as DNA, the CDR3 is TGTGCCAGTTCCGATACGGGACTAGCGGGGGGCGGCACAGATACGCAGTATTTT. The full variable domain, completed using reference TRBV19 and TRBJ2-3, is DGGITQSPKYLFRKEGQNVTLSCEQNLNHDAMYWYRQDPGQGLRLIYYSQIVNDFQKGDIAEGYSVSREKKESFPLTVTSAQKNPTAFYLCASSDTGLAGGGTDTQYFGPGTRLTVL.

The chain carries TRBV2 and TRBJ1-2; D not resolved. Germline V gene lookup returns CDR1 SNHLY and CDR2 FYNNEI. Trimming took 5 bases from V and 14 from J, leaving 18 bases between them. The CDR3 runs to 12 residues. The CDR3 bases are TGTGCCAGCAGTCGCGGGCAGGAGAAAGGGACCTTC. Protein sequence: CASSRGQEKGTF.

The genes are TRBV19 and TRBJ1-5; TRBD1 aligns across 8 bases. The ends lost 5 bases at V and 6 bases at J; junction bases unmatched: 6. The CDR3 is 14 residues long. Germline V gene sequence: CDR1 LNHDA, CDR2 SQIVND (reference sequence). The DNA for the CDR3 is TGTGCCAGTAGTCCCGGGCAGGGGGCTCAGCCCCAGCATTTT. Translated, it gives CASSPGQGAQPQHF.

This clone was recorded only once. The chain uses TRBV6-1 and TRBJ1-1; 7 bases align to TRBD1. The V segment lost 8 bases and the J segment 0 bases; nucleotides outside the gene matches: 9. This CDR3 spans 15 amino acids. Germline values: CDR1 MNHNS, CDR2 SASEGT. CDR3 sequence: CASSPDRFLNTEAFF. DNA for the CDR3: TGTGCCAGCTCTCCGGACAGGTTCCTGAACACTGAAGCTTTCTTT.

This chain joins TRBV4-3 and TRBJ2-3; TRBD2 agrees at 9 bases. The CDR3 runs 15 residues. In germline, CDR1 is LGHNA, CDR2 YSLEER. The ends lost 4 bases at V and 6 bases at J; junction bases unmatched: 8. CDR3 DNA sequence: TGCGCCAGCAGCCGAGGCGGGGGGGCCGTGGATACGCAGTATTTT. Amino acids: CASSRGGGAVDTQYF.

The chain combines TRBV5-1 with TRBJ1-2; D is possibly TRBD1 (6 bases). The CDR3 has 14 residues. The germline V gene encodes CDR1 SGHRS and CDR2 YFSETQ. Trimming cost V 6 bases and J 2 bases, with 14 bases left between them. CDR3 residues: CASTKVTGNYGYTF. The CDR3 DNA reads TGCGCCAGCACTAAAGTTACAGGGAACTATGGCTACACCTTC.